One and the same sample provided the 28 T cell receptor beta chains below, sequenced in a study of blood T cell repertoires in COVID-19. This table comes from immunoSEQ multiplex PCR, and its TCRdb copy is limited to in-frame clones, with some not included. The repertoire includes 62,000 or so clones, 89% of them detected once, and roughly 8.2% sits in the top ten. The sequenced material came from peripheral blood. The receptors come from a man aged 45-65 years with active COVID-19.

The chain links TRBV11-2 to TRBJ2-3, with 12 bases fitting TRBD1. The CDR3 has 16 amino acids. Germline V gene data show CDR1 as SGHAT and CDR2 as FQNNGV. Trimming cost V 5 bases and J 4 bases; bases outside gene matches: 7. The CDR3 loop is CASSIQGTGGADTQYF. For the CDR3, the DNA is TGTGCCAGCAGCATACAAGGGACAGGGGGCGCAGATACGCAGTATTTT. Combining the CDR3 with reference TRBV11-2 and TRBJ2-3 gives the whole variable domain EAGVAQSPRYKIIEKRQSVAFWCNPISGHATLYWYQQILGQGPKLLIQFQNNGVVDDSQLPKDRFSAERLKGVDSTLKIQPAKLEDSAVYLCASSIQGTGGADTQYFGPGTRLTVL.

This chain uses TRBV5-4 with TRBJ1-4; the match to TRBD1 covers 7 bases. The CDR3 loop spans 15 amino acids. In germline, CDR1 is SGHNT, CDR2 YYREEE (reference sequence). Losses at the gene ends were 2 bases for V and 8 bases for J; bases not matched to a gene: 9. In DNA form, the CDR3 reads TGTGCCAGCAGCTTTACGGGAAGGGGGCGCGAAAAACTGTTTTTT. Its translation is CASSFTGRGREKLFF.

The chain couples TRBV6-5 to TRBJ2-7, with TRBD2 matching 7 bases. CDR1 and CDR2 (germline): MNHEY, SVGAGI. This CDR3 is 14 amino acids long. V dropped 8 bases and J dropped 0; count of bases not matched to a gene: 7. The CDR3 sequence: CASLPQRGSYEQYF. The CDR3 bases are TGTGCCAGCTTGCCCCAGCGGGGCTCCTACGAGCAGTACTTC.

CDR3 in DNA: TGTGCCAGTAGTCGGGACCGAAACCGGGACAGGGAGAACACTGAAGCTTTCTTT. The encoded protein is CASSRDRNRDRENTEAFF. This sequence joins TRBV19 and TRBJ1-1; 9 bases match TRBD1. The CDR3 has 18 amino acids. The V gene end was trimmed by 5 bases and the J gene end by 1 base; junction bases not matched to a gene: 14. Per the germline V gene, CDR1 is LNHDA and CDR2 is SQIVND (reference sequence).

The chain couples TRBV3-1 (or the pseudogene TRBV3-2) to TRBJ2-7, with 7 bases fitting TRBD2. The length of the CDR3 is 14 residues. J lost 2 bases, V lost 4 bases, and 5 bases had no gene match. Germline V gene lookup returns CDR1 LGHDT and CDR2 YNNKEL (reference sequence). The CDR3 region is CASSRGGSTYEQYF. As DNA, the CDR3 is TGTGCCAGCAGCCGAGGCGGGAGTACCTACGAGCAGTACTTC.

The V call is TRBV28, the J call TRBJ1-6, with D perhaps TRBD1 (6 bases). The CDR3 consists of 16 residues. The V end was cut by 5 bases, the J end by 11 bases, with 22 bases between. Germline V gene lookup returns CDR1 MDHEN and CDR2 SYDVKM. The CDR3 region has the DNA TGTGCCAGCAGTCTGGCGGGGCGGGGGCTCCCCCCACCCCTCCACTTT. Its translation is CASSLAGRGLPPPLHF.

The gene calls are TRBV12-3 or TRBV12-4 and TRBJ2-7; D ambiguous. V lost 3 bases and J lost 6, with 6 bases in between. The CDR3 sequence is 11 residues long. The CDR3 sequence is CASSFYGEQYF. CDR3 nucleotide sequence: TGTGCCAGCAGTTTCTACGGCGAGCAGTACTTC.

The chain is built from TRBV5-1 and TRBJ2-5, with TRBD1 identical over 8 bases. Per germline, CDR1 SGHRS and CDR2 YFSETQ. V lost 0 bases to trimming and J lost 2 bases; unmatched junction nucleotides: 6. CDR3 size: 16 residues. The CDR3 nucleotides are TGCGCCAGCAGCTTGGTAACAGGGGGAAGGCAAGAGACCCAGTACTTC. Its translation: CASSLVTGGRQETQYF. Combining the CDR3 with reference TRBV5-1 and TRBJ2-5 gives the whole variable domain KAGVTQTPRYLIKTRGQQVTLSCSPISGHRSVSWYQQTPGQGLQFLFEYFSETQRNKGNFPGRFSGRQFSNSRSEMNVSTLELGDSALYLCASSLVTGGRQETQYFGPGTRLLVL.

Details on this clone: Other DNA sequences of this sample code for an identical CDR3. V gene TRBV7-2 combines with J gene TRBJ2-3, with TRBD2 as a possible D gene (5 bases). Germline CDR1 reads SGHTA; CDR2 reads FQGNSA. The CDR3 is 15 residues long. Trimming removed 1 base from V and 3 bases from J, with 11 bases in between. CDR3 bases: TGTGCCAGCAGCTTAGGGCTAGCCTATACAGATACGCAGTATTTT. Residues: CASSLGLAYTDTQYF.

The V call is TRBV30, the J call TRBJ2-6; TRBD1 matches 9 bases. There are 17 residues in the CDR3. Losses at the gene ends were 4 bases for V and 0 bases for J; bases not matched to a gene: 7. In germline, CDR1 is GTSNPN, CDR2 SVGIG (reference sequence). In DNA, the CDR3 is TGTGCCTGGACCCGGGACAGGGTTAGCTCTGGGGCCAACGTCCTGACTTTC. It yields the protein CAWTRDRVSSGANVLTF. Full variable domain (remainder filled in from reference TRBV30 and TRBJ2-6): SQTIHQWPATLVQPVGSPLSLECTVEGTSNPNLYWYRQAAGRGLQLLFYSVGIGQISSEVPQNLSASRPQDRQFILSSKKLLLSDSGFYLCAWTRDRVSSGANVLTFGAGSRLTVL.

This chain connects TRBV2 to TRBJ2-7; tentatively, D is TRBD2 (7 bases). CDR1 is SNHLY, CDR2 FYNNEI, per germline. The V gene lost 0 bases and the J gene lost 7 bases, with 13 bases spanning the gap. The CDR3 has 14 amino acids. The CDR3 nucleotides are TGTGCCAGCAGTGAAGCTGCGGGGGCGGGGGAGCAGTACTTC. Translated, it gives CASSEAAGAGEQYF.

J is TRBJ1-2 and V is TRBV6-1, with D maybe TRBD1 (5 bases). V shed 2 bases and J shed 2 bases, with 12 bases lying between them. The V gene's germline CDR1 is MNHNS and CDR2 SASEGT. The CDR3 totals 15 residues. CDR3 coding DNA: TGTGCCAGCAGTGAAAGGCCCTCAGGGAACTATGGCTACACCTTC. Encoded protein: CASSERPSGNYGYTF.

This clone has only one observation. The CDR3 nucleotides are TGTGCCAGCAGCCCCCGCCCCAGGGGGGACACTGAAGCTTTCTTT. Its translation is CASSPRPRGDTEAFF. The chain has TRBV9 and TRBJ1-1; TRBD1 matches at 7 bases. The CDR3 has 15 residues. The trim removed 4 bases at V and 3 bases at J, leaving 9 bases unmatched. The germline V gene encodes CDR1 SGDLS and CDR2 YYNGEE. Together with reference TRBV9 and TRBJ1-1, the CDR3 gives the full variable domain: DSGVTQTPKHLITATGQRVTLRCSPRSGDLSVYWYQQSLDQGLQFLIQYYNGEERAKGNILERFSAQQFPDLHSELNLSSLELGDSALYFCASSPRPRGDTEAFFGQGTRLTVV.

This clone is deemed medium-sized. V gene TRBV11-2 combines with J gene TRBJ2-1; 9 bases line up with TRBD2. The CDR3 consists of 18 residues. The V segment lost 4 bases and the J segment 3 bases; nucleotides outside the gene matches: 13. The V gene's germline CDR1 is SGHAT and CDR2 FQNNGV. The CDR3 sequence: CASSSRRGGGANYNEQFF. The CDR3 nucleotides are TGTGCCAGCAGCTCCCGAAGGGGCGGGGGGGCGAACTACAATGAGCAGTTCTTC.

J is TRBJ2-3 and V is TRBV5-1; TRBD2 aligns across 14 bases. The CDR3 contains 20 residues. Germline CDR1 is SGHRS and CDR2 is YFSETQ. J was trimmed by 2 bases and V by 0 bases; bases with no gene match: 11. The CDR3 protein is CASSLGLAGGTQKHTDTQYF. CDR3 in DNA: TGCGCCAGCAGCTTGGGACTAGCGGGGGGGACCCAAAAACACACAGATACGCAGTATTTT.

The CDR3 coding sequence is TGTGCCAGCAGTTATGAGGGTTACAATTCACCCCTCCACTTT. As protein: CASSYEGYNSPLHF. The chain combines TRBV6-6 with TRBJ1-6; no firm D call. V gave up 3 bases and J gave up 7 bases, with 10 bases separating them. This CDR3 comprises 14 residues. Germline loops: CDR1 MNHNY, CDR2 SVGAGI (reference sequence).

In DNA form, the CDR3 reads TGCGCCAGCAGCTTGGTAGCGGGGGGAGAGGAGACCCAGTACTTC. Protein sequence: CASSLVAGGEETQYF. This chain uses TRBV5-1 with TRBJ2-5; 10 bases map to TRBD2. Germline lookup yields CDR1 SGHRS and CDR2 YFSETQ. This CDR3 has 15 amino acids. V shed 0 bases and J 5 bases; nucleotides not matched to a gene: 4. The full variable domain, its missing parts supplied by reference TRBV5-1 and TRBJ2-5, is KAGVTQTPRYLIKTRGQQVTLSCSPISGHRSVSWYQQTPGQGLQFLFEYFSETQRNKGNFPGRFSGRQFSNSRSEMNVSTLELGDSALYLCASSLVAGGEETQYFGPGTRLLVL.

The table lists this clone with a count of one. This chain joins TRBV6-5 and TRBJ2-5; a possible D gene is TRBD1 (6 bases). The CDR3 sequence is 14 residues long. In germline, CDR1 is MNHEY, CDR2 SVGAGI. The V gene lost 6 bases and the J gene lost 2 bases, with 13 bases spanning the gap. CDR3 protein: CASRSPGQQETQYF. In nucleotides, the CDR3 is TGTGCCAGCAGATCCCCCGGACAGCAAGAGACCCAGTACTTC.

The chain recombines TRBV15 with TRBJ2-7; D may be TRBD2 (6 bases). The germline V gene has CDR1 LNHNV and CDR2 YYDKDF (reference sequence). Trimming removed 2 bases at V and 3 bases at J, with 14 bases between. This CDR3 spans 15 amino acids. The CDR3: CATSRSPGGHYEQYF. The DNA for the CDR3 is TGTGCCACCAGCAGATCTCCCGGGGGTCACTACGAGCAGTACTTC.

The chain employs TRBV5-5 and TRBJ2-1; possible D gene TRBD1, 6 bases. Germline V gene lookup returns CDR1 SGHKS and CDR2 YYEKEE (reference sequence). V shed 4 bases and J shed 0 bases, with 14 bases lying between them. There are 16 residues in the CDR3. The CDR3 spells CASSIDRRSSYNEQFF. The CDR3 DNA reads as TGTGCCAGCAGCATCGACAGGCGAAGCTCCTACAATGAGCAGTTCTTC.

This clone was counted only a few times. V and J are TRBV12-3 or TRBV12-4 and TRBJ2-7; D gene ambiguous. The V end lost 6 bases, the J end lost 4 bases, and 7 bases lay between the germline ends. There are 11 residues in the CDR3. The CDR3 reads CASSLLYEQYF. In DNA, the CDR3 is TGTGCCAGCAGCCTTCTTTACGAGCAGTACTTC.

The chain joins TRBV7-2 to TRBJ2-5, with D maybe TRBD2 (6 bases). The CDR3 length is 15 residues. Trimming cost V 3 bases and J 5 bases, with 16 bases left between them. Germline loops: CDR1 SGHTA, CDR2 FQGNSA. The CDR3 sequence: CASSFRRRGRETQYF. CDR3 DNA sequence: TGTGCCAGCAGCTTCCGGAGGCGGGGCCGGGAGACCCAGTACTTC.

The chain carries TRBV3-1 (or the pseudogene TRBV3-2) and TRBJ2-1; TRBD2 matches at 12 bases. The trim removed 7 bases at V and 6 bases at J, leaving 4 bases unmatched. Germline V gene data show CDR1 as LGHDT and CDR2 as YNNKEL (reference sequence). CDR3 length: 14 amino acids. For the CDR3, the DNA is TGTGCCAGCAACTTACTAGCGGGAGGCAATGAGCAGTTCTTC. This gives the protein CASNLLAGGNEQFF.

This chain uses TRBV9 with TRBJ2-5; 8 nucleotides agree with TRBD2. This CDR3 region has 15 residues. Germline CDR1 is SGDLS and CDR2 is YYNGEE. The trim removed 0 bases at V and 5 bases at J, leaving 6 bases unmatched. The CDR3, as DNA: TGTGCCAGCAGCGTAGCGGGGGGGCCTCGGGAGACCCAGTACTTC. Translating it yields CASSVAGGPRETQYF.

The rearrangement joins TRBV21-1 to TRBJ2-5; the table assigns TRBD2, which was not confirmed against the DNA. TRBV21-1 is a pseudogene segment. This CDR3 comprises 15 residues. CDR3 protein: CASRTGTSGEETQYF. The DNA for the CDR3 is TGTGCCAGCAGGACCGGGACTAGCGGGGAAGAGACCCAGTACTTC.

The chain links TRBV4-1 to TRBJ2-7; 10 bases fit TRBD2. J was trimmed by 2 bases and V by 3 bases; bases with no gene match: 4. Germline CDR1 reads MGHRA; CDR2 reads YSYEKL. CDR3 size: 15 residues. DNA for the CDR3: TGCGCCAGCAGCCATCTAGCGGGGGCGACCTACGAGCAGTACTTC. Translation: CASSHLAGATYEQYF.

The chain joins TRBV6-4 to TRBJ2-1, with TRBD2 matching over 12 bases. The CDR3 runs 15 residues. The V segment lost 5 bases and the J segment 12 bases; nucleotides outside the gene matches: 11. Germline V gene lookup returns CDR1 MRHNA and CDR2 SNTAGT. DNA of the CDR3: TGTGCCAGCAGTACAGATTCTAGCGGGGGGGCATCGCAGTTCTTC. Its protein is CASSTDSSGGASQFF.

The gene calls are TRBV9 and TRBJ1-2, with 7 bases aligning to TRBD1. The ends lost 6 bases at V and 0 bases at J; junction bases unmatched: 8. Germline V gene data show CDR1 as SGDLS and CDR2 as YYNGEE. This CDR3 contains 15 residues. The CDR3 sequence is CASTEGTAANYGYTF. The DNA of the CDR3 is TGTGCCAGCACCGAGGGGACAGCAGCTAACTATGGCTACACCTTC.